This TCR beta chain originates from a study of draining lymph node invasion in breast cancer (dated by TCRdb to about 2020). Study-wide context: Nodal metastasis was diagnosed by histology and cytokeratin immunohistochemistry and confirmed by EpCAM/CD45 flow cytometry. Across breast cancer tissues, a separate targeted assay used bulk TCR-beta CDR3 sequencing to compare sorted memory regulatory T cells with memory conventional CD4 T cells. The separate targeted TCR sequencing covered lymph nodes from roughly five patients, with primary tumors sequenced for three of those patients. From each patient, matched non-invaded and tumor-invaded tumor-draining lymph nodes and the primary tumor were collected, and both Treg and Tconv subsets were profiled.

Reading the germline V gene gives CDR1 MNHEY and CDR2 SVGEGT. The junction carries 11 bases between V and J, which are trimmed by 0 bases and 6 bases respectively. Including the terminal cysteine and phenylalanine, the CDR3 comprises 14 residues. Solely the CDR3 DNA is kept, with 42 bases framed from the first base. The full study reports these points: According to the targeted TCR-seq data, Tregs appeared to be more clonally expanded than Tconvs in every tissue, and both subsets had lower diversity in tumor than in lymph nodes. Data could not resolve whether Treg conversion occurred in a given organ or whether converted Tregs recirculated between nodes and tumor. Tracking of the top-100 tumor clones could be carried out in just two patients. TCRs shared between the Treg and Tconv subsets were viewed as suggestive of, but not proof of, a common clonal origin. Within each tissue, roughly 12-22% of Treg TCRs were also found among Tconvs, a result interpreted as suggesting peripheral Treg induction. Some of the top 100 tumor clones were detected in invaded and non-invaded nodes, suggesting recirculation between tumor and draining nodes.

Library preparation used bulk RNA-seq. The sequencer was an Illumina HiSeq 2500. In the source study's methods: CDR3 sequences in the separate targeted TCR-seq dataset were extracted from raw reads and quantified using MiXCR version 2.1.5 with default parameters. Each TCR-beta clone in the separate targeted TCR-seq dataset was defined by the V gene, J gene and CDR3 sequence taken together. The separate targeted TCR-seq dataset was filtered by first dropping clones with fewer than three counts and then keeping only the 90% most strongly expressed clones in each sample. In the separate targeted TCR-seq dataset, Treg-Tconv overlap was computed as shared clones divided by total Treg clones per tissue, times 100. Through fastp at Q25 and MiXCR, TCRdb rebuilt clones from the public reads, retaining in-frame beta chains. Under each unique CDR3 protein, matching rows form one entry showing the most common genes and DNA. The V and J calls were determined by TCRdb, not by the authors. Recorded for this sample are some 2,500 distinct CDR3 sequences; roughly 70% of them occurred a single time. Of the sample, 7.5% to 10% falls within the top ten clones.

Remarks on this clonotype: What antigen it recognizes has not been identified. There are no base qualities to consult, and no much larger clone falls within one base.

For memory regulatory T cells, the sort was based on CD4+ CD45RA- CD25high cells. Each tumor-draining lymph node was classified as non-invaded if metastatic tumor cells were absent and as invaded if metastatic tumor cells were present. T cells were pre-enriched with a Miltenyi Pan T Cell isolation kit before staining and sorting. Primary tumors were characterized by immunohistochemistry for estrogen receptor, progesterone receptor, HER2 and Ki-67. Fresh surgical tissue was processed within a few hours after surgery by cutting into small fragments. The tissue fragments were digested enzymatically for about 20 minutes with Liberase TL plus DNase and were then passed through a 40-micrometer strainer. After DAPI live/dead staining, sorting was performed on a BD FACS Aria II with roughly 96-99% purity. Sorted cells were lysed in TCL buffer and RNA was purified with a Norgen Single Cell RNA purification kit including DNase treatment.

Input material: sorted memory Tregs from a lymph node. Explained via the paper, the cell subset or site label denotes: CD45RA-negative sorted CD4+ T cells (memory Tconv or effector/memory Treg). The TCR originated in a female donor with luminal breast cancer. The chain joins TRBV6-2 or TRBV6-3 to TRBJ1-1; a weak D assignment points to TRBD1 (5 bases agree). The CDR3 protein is CASSYSGWGAEAFF. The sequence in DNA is TGTGCCAGCAGTTACTCAGGGTGGGGCGCTGAAGCTTTCTTT.